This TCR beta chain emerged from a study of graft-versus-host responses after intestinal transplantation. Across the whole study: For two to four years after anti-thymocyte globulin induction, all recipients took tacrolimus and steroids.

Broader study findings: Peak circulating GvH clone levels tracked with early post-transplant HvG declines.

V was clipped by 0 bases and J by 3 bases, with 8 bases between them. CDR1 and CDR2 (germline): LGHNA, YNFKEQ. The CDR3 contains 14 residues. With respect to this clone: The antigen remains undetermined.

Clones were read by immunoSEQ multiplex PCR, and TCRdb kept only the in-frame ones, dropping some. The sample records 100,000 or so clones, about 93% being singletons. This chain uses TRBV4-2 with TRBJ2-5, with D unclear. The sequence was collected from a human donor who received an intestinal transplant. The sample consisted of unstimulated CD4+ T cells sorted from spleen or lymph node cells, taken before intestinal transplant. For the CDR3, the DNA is TGTGCCAGCAGCCAAGAAGAGCTTAAAGAGACCCAGTACTTC. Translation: CASSQEELKETQYF.